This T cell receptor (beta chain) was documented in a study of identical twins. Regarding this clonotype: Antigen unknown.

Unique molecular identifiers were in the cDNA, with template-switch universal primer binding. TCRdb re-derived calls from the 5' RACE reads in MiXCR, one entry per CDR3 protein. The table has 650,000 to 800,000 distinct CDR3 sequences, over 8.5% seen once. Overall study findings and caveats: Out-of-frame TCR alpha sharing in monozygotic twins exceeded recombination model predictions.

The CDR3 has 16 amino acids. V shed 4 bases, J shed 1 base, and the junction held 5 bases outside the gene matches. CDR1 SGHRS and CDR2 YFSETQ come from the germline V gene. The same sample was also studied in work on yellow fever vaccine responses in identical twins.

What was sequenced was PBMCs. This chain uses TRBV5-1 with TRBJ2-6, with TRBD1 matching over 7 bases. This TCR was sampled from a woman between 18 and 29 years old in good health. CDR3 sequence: CASSITGVSGANVLTF. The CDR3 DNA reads TGCGCCAGCAGCATAACAGGGGTTTCTGGGGCCAACGTCCTGACTTTC.